The 4 T cell receptor beta chains presented below share a single source sample, sequenced in a study of blood T cell repertoires in COVID-19. Using immunoSEQ multiplex PCR, the repertoire was profiled, and TCRdb retains in-frame clones only, with some absent. Of 250,000 to 300,000 clones in the sample, 86% were seen once. The sequenced sample consisted of peripheral blood. These receptor sequences come from a young woman with COVID-19, enrolled during active disease.

The rearrangement uses TRBV6-5 and TRBJ2-2; TRBD2 matches 7 bases. The CDR3 loop spans 16 amino acids. The germline CDR1 and CDR2 sequences are MNHEY and SVGAGI. J gave up 1 base and V 1 base, and 3 bases lay outside the gene matches. The CDR3 DNA follows: TGTGCCAGCAGTTACTACGGCGGGGGGAACACCGGGGAGCTGTTTTTT. This gives the protein CASSYYGGGNTGELFF.

The chain combines TRBV21-1 with TRBJ1-6; TRBD1 is the table's D call and was not checked against the DNA. TRBV21-1 is reported as a pseudogene. This CDR3 comprises 18 residues. The CDR3 is CASSSSRDRGSDNSPLHF. In DNA form, the CDR3 reads TGTGCCAGCAGTTCGTCCCGGGACAGGGGCAGCGATAATTCACCCCTCCACTTT.

This clone came up once. V and J are TRBV5-1 and TRBJ2-3, with 7 positions matching TRBD2. From germline, CDR1 is SGHRS and CDR2 YFSETQ. V lost 7 bases to trimming and J lost 3 bases; unmatched junction nucleotides: 14. This CDR3 contains 16 residues. Here the CDR3 DNA reads TGCGCCAGCGCCATCCGCGCCGGCGGGGGAACAGATACGCAGTATTTT. This translates into CASAIRAGGGTDTQYF. Full variable domain (outside the CDR3, taken from reference TRBV5-1 and TRBJ2-3): KAGVTQTPRYLIKTRGQQVTLSCSPISGHRSVSWYQQTPGQGLQFLFEYFSETQRNKGNFPGRFSGRQFSNSRSEMNVSTLELGDSALYLCASAIRAGGGTDTQYFGPGTRLTVL.

This chain joins TRBV10-2 and TRBJ1-1; the match to TRBD1 covers 8 bases. Germline lookup yields CDR1 WSHSY and CDR2 SAAADI. This CDR3 has 14 amino acids. The V and J ends lost 6 bases and 5 bases, in that order; junction bases with no gene match: 8. CDR3 DNA: TGCGCCAGCAGCCAGGACAGGGTGTGGACTGAAGCTTTCTTT. This sequence encodes CASSQDRVWTEAFF.